Sequencing of this T cell receptor beta chain was carried out in a study of OX40 agonist ivuxolimab in advanced cancers. Study-wide background: Partial responses were achieved by three patients, of whom one had hepatocellular carcinoma and two had cutaneous melanoma.

Worth noting for this clone: Its antigen remains unknown.

The CDR3 is 15 residues long. Germline CDR1 SSHAT, CDR2 FNYEAQ (reference sequence). V dropped 1 base and J dropped 7 bases, with 13 bases sitting between them. The repertoire was sequenced with immunoSEQ multiplex PCR; TCRdb's copy has only in-frame clones and lacks some. Among tens of thousands of clones, 70% to 90% were seen once, and the ten largest hold under 0.4%. Study results and limitations: At 0.1 to 3.0 mg/kg, CD4+ and CD8+ blood T cells expanded clonally by week 6. Relative to CD4+ cells, CD8+ T cells on average had more expanded clones. Partial responders treated at 0.1-3.0 mg/kg exhibited clonal expansion among the lowest measured.

The receptor comes from an adult with an advanced solid tumor such as melanoma, head and neck, liver or kidney cancer. The sequences come from CD4+ or CD8+ T cells sorted from blood, collected in a trial of the OX40 agonist ivuxolimab. The chain combines TRBV7-7 with TRBJ1-4; D not certain. The CDR3, as DNA: TGTGCCAGCAGCTTAGTATCTCATTCGGGTGAAAAACTGTTTTTT. It is translated as CASSLVSHSGEKLFF.